Below are 10 T cell receptor beta chains sequenced from a single sample in a study of CD8+CD57+ T cells in acquired aplastic anemia (dated by TCRdb to the late 2010s). The patients picked for sequencing were ones in whom flow cytometry had shown an expansion of CD8+CD57+ cells. TCRdb names Illumina HiSeq 2000 as the instrument used. Genomic DNA was used as template for profiling of TCR beta VDJ combinations and CDR3 sequences. Clones were called with MiXCR by TCRdb after fastp trimmed the public reads at Q25, and only in-frame beta chains were retained. When rows share a CDR3 protein, they turn into one entry using the most common DNA and genes. This sample gives 200,000 to 250,000 distinct CDR3 sequences in total; about half of them show up just once. Just under 20% of the sample is taken by the ten largest. The sequencing input was sorted CD4+, CD8+, or CD8+CD57+ T cells (not recorded which) from PBMCs. All receptors derive from a human donor with aplastic anemia.

The chain has TRBV2 and TRBJ1-3, with D maybe TRBD1 (5 bases). Germline CDR1 is SNHLY and CDR2 is FYNNEI. CDR3 length: 15 amino acids. The V end lost 5 bases, the J end lost 2 bases, and 13 bases lay between the germline ends. The CDR3 sequence is CASSWDGPAGNTIYF. The CDR3 region has the DNA TGTGCCAGCAGTTGGGACGGCCCGGCTGGAAACACCATATATTTT.

This clonotype was observed at least ten times. This sequence joins TRBV9 and TRBJ1-3; a possible D gene is TRBD1 (5 bases). CDR1 and CDR2 (germline): SGDLS, YYNGEE. CDR3 length: 15 amino acids. Trimming shortened V by 4 bases and J by 2 bases, and 13 bases separated the two germline ends. CDR3 sequence: CASSPQTDTGNTIYF. The DNA of the CDR3 is TGTGCCAGCAGCCCACAGACAGACACTGGAAACACCATATATTTT. Together with reference TRBV9 and TRBJ1-3, the CDR3 gives the full variable domain: DSGVTQTPKHLITATGQRVTLRCSPRSGDLSVYWYQQSLDQGLQFLIQYYNGEERAKGNILERFSAQQFPDLHSELNLSSLELGDSALYFCASSPQTDTGNTIYFGEGSWLTVV.

The chain carries TRBV19 and TRBJ1-2; 7 bases line up with TRBD1. This CDR3 is 14 amino acids long. Germline CDR1 is LNHDA and CDR2 is SQIVND (reference sequence). V dropped 6 bases and J dropped 5; count of bases not matched to a gene: 9. The CDR3 sequence is CASRASHRGYGYTF. The CDR3, as DNA: TGTGCCAGTAGGGCGAGTCACAGGGGTTATGGCTACACCTTC.

This clonotype was found many times. The chain joins TRBV20-1 to TRBJ2-1; 11 bases agree with TRBD2. The ends lost 4 bases at V and 9 bases at J; junction bases unmatched: 5. The CDR3 is 13 residues long. Germline V gene data show CDR1 as DFQATT and CDR2 as SNEGSKA (reference sequence). Written as DNA, the CDR3 is TGCAGTGCTATAGCGGGGGGGCGAGGTGAGCAGTTCTTC. Translated: CSAIAGGRGEQFF.

A word on this clonotype: A read error is possible here, since a much larger clone lies one base away. This chain uses TRBV12-3 or TRBV12-4 with TRBJ1-1, with D perhaps TRBD1 (5 bases). Trimming removed 4 bases from V and 1 base from J, with 10 bases in between. This CDR3 has 14 amino acids. The CDR3 here is CASSWDLQNTEAFF. The CDR3 nucleotides are TGTGCCAGCAGTTGGGACCTGCAGAACACTGAAGCTTTCTTT.

The chain has TRBV7-9 and TRBJ2-7, with D hard to call. Looked up from germline, CDR1 is SEHNR and CDR2 is FQNEAQ (reference sequence). The CDR3 extends over 12 amino acids. Trimming pared 4 bases from V and 6 bases from J, leaving 10 bases between. For the CDR3, the DNA is TGTGCCAGCAGCTCGATGACGAGCGAGCAGTACTTC. Its protein product is CASSSMTSEQYF.

This clonotype came up a few times. This chain joins TRBV11-3 and TRBJ2-3; TRBD1 agrees at 7 bases. Per the germline V gene, CDR1 is SGHNT and CDR2 is YENEEA. Trimming removed 0 bases from V and 2 bases from J; junction bases left unmatched: 2. The CDR3 extends over 15 amino acids. The DNA of the CDR3 is TGTGCCAGCAGCTTAGAAGGGGGCGTCACAGATACGCAGTATTTT. Protein: CASSLEGGVTDTQYF.

This clonotype appeared many times. The chain is built from TRBV3-1 and TRBJ2-3, with D possibly TRBD2 on 5 matching bases. CDR3 length equals 16 residues. In germline, CDR1 is LGHDT, CDR2 YNNKEL (reference sequence). V lost 3 bases and J 2 bases, leaving 15 bases between the germline ends. The CDR3 protein is CASSQQSGLYTDTQYF. CDR3 sequence (DNA): TGTGCCAGCAGCCAGCAAAGCGGATTATACACAGATACGCAGTATTTT.

The gene calls are TRBV7-9 and TRBJ2-1; TRBD2 aligns across 13 bases. The V gene end was trimmed by 5 bases and the J gene end by 12 bases; junction bases not matched to a gene: 16. This CDR3 is built from 17 residues. Germline CDR1 and CDR2: SEHNR and FQNEAQ (reference sequence). This CDR3 is CASSQGLAGVSTDTQFF. CDR3 nucleotide sequence: TGTGCCAGCAGCCAAGGACTAGCGGGGGTAAGCACAGATACGCAGTTCTTC.

In this sample, this clonotype turned up once. The chain joins TRBV27 to TRBJ2-5; D is possibly TRBD1 (6 bases). The CDR3 runs to 14 residues. CDR1 and CDR2 from the germline V gene are MNHEY and SMNVEV (reference sequence). V shed 3 bases and J shed 2 bases, with 10 bases lying between them. CDR3 loop: CASSFKDSQETQYF. CDR3 sequence (DNA): TGTGCCAGCAGTTTTAAGGACAGTCAAGAGACCCAGTACTTC.